This T cell receptor (beta chain) was profiled in a study of T cells after yellow fever vaccination. MiXCR, applied by TCRdb to the 5' RACE reads, yields one record per CDR3 protein. The data show around 310,000 distinct CDR3 sequences, roughly 3.5% seen once. This clonotype came up many times. With 3 bases removed from V and 5 bases from J, the gap between germline ends came to 3 bases. The CDR3 loop spans 11 amino acids. The V gene's germline CDR1 is KGHDR and CDR2 SFDVKD. This clonotype originated in a man younger than 35 who received the YFV17D yellow fever vaccine. The chain combines TRBV24-1 with TRBJ2-5; D remains unclear. Sequencing was performed on PBMCs, taken on the day of the yellow fever booster vaccination. Written as DNA, the CDR3 is TGTGCCACCAGTGATGGTGAGACCCAGTACTTC. Protein product: CATSDGETQYF.